The 22 T cell receptor beta chains listed next were all sequenced from one sample in a study of Ad26.COV2.S vaccination and SARS-CoV-2 variants. Treatment here: about 20 received Ad26.COV2.S at low or high dose, single or two shots; about 5 received placebo; per-sample allocation not given. After the first vaccine or placebo injection, samples were drawn on day 63. The repertoire was sequenced with immunoSEQ multiplex PCR; TCRdb's copy has only in-frame clones and lacks some. This table holds around 400,000 clones, 75% to 90% found once. The sample here was peripheral blood, taken in a trial of Ad26.COV2.S vaccine versus placebo. These receptors were obtained from a person aged 18-65 years who received the Ad26.COV2.S COVID-19 vaccine or a placebo.

This chain uses TRBV27 with TRBJ2-7; D is possibly TRBD2 (6 bases). This CDR3 spans 16 amino acids. V was clipped by 3 bases and J by 2 bases, with 17 bases between them. Germline CDR1 and CDR2: MNHEY and SMNVEV (reference sequence). CDR3 amino acids: CASSFRRGNGAYEQYF. In DNA form, the CDR3 reads TGTGCCAGCAGTTTTAGGAGGGGTAACGGGGCCTACGAGCAGTACTTC.

This clone was detected only once. The rearrangement uses TRBV3-1 (or the pseudogene TRBV3-2) and TRBJ2-1; possibly TRBD1 or TRBD2 for D (5 bases each). Deletions cut 0 bases from V and 12 bases from J, with 12 bases between. Germline V gives CDR1 LGHDT, CDR2 YNNKEL (reference sequence). This CDR3 spans 13 amino acids. CDR3 coding DNA: TGTGCCAGCAGCCAAGATGGGGATGGGGGGCAGTTCTTC. This gives the protein CASSQDGDGGQFF.

This chain uses TRBV14 with TRBJ2-7, with TRBD1 identical over 8 bases. This CDR3 is 16 amino acids long. J gave up 6 bases and V 0 bases, and 10 bases lay outside the gene matches. Germline CDR1 and CDR2: SGHDN and FVKESK. The DNA of the CDR3 is TGTGCCAGCAGCCAAGACAGGACAGGGTTCGGTGGCGAGCAGTACTTC. This codes for CASSQDRTGFGGEQYF.

As to this clone: The same CDR3 also results from other DNA sequences found in this sample. V is TRBV15 and J is TRBJ1-4, with 10 positions matching TRBD1. The germline V gene encodes CDR1 LNHNV and CDR2 YYDKDF (reference sequence). The CDR3 extends over 15 amino acids. The J segment lost 5 bases and the V segment lost 3 bases, leaving 3 bases of the junction unmatched. CDR3 in amino acids: CATSRGGQGNEKLFF. CDR3 DNA sequence: TGTGCCACCAGCAGGGGGGGACAGGGGAATGAAAAACTGTTTTTT.

The genes are TRBV3-1 (or the pseudogene TRBV3-2) and TRBJ2-1; no clear D gene. Trimming shortened V by 1 base and J by 10 bases, and 20 bases separated the two germline ends. This CDR3 has 16 amino acids. Germline V gene lookup returns CDR1 LGHDT and CDR2 YNNKEL (reference sequence). The CDR3 DNA is TGTGCCAGCAGCCAAGGTCTGTTGACTCATCCATCGGAGCAGTTCTTC. Its protein is CASSQGLLTHPSEQFF.

This sequence joins TRBV5-8 and TRBJ2-7; 9 nucleotides align to TRBD2. CDR1 is SGHTS and CDR2 is YDEGEE in the germline V gene. J gave up 7 bases and V 3 bases, and 14 bases lay outside the gene matches. The CDR3 sequence is 16 residues long. CDR3 nucleotide sequence: TGTGCCAGCAGCTCCCATCTCGGCGGGGGGGAGGGAGAGCAGTACTTC. It is translated as CASSSHLGGGEGEQYF.

V and J are TRBV18 and TRBJ2-1, with D tentatively TRBD1 (5 bases). The CDR3 totals 13 residues. Germline V gene sequence: CDR1 KGHSH, CDR2 LQKENI. The V and J ends lost 2 bases and 4 bases respectively, with 6 bases between them. The CDR3 coding sequence is TGTGCCAGCTCACCAAGGGGATACAATGAGCAGTTCTTC. Protein: CASSPRGYNEQFF.

The CDR3 DNA sequence: TGTGCCAGCAGTTACACAGGGGGCACTGAGCAGTTCTTC. Amino acid sequence: CASSYTGGTEQFF. J is TRBJ2-1 and V is TRBV28; 9 nucleotides align to TRBD1. Germline values: CDR1 MDHEN, CDR2 SYDVKM. The junction had 4 bases not matched to a gene; V was cut back by 4 bases and J by 9 bases. The CDR3 has 13 amino acids. Together with reference TRBV28 and TRBJ2-1, the CDR3 gives the full variable domain: DVKVTQSSRYLVKRTGEKVFLECVQDMDHENMFWYRQDPGLGLRLIYFSYDVKMKEKGDIPEGYSVSREKKERFSLILESASTNQTSMYLCASSYTGGTEQFFGPGTRLTVL.

J is TRBJ2-2 and V is TRBV7-8; no definite D call. The V gene lost 2 bases and the J gene lost 0 bases, with 1 base spanning the gap. The germline CDR1 and CDR2 sequences are SGHVS and FQNEAQ. This CDR3 has 13 amino acids. The CDR3 DNA sequence: TGTGCCAGCAGCTTATCGAACACCGGGGAGCTGTTTTTT. As protein: CASSLSNTGELFF.

This chain uses TRBV28 with TRBJ2-5; D is perhaps TRBD2 (5 bases). V gave up 2 bases and J gave up 5 bases, with 12 bases separating them. Germline V gives CDR1 MDHEN, CDR2 SYDVKM. CDR3 size: 14 residues. The CDR3 nucleotides are TGTGCCAGCAGTTTAGCCTCCCCGGGGGAGACCCAGTACTTC. This gives the protein CASSLASPGETQYF.

On this clone: This same CDR3 is encoded by further DNA sequences in the sample. The chain links TRBV6-4 to TRBJ2-1; D possibly corresponds to TRBD2 (5 bases). V was shortened by 2 bases and J by 6 bases, with 8 bases between the two germline ends. This CDR3 has 13 amino acids. CDR1 and CDR2 from the germline V gene are MRHNA and SNTAGT. The CDR3 sequence is CASSDGTSNEQFF. The CDR3 DNA reads as TGTGCCAGCAGTGACGGAACTAGCAATGAGCAGTTCTTC.

This CDR3 reads CASRLQGAANEKLFF. The CDR3 nucleotides read TGCGCCAGCAGATTACAGGGGGCGGCTAATGAAAAACTGTTTTTT. The chain combines TRBV5-1 with TRBJ1-4; the match to TRBD1 covers 9 bases. The CDR3 covers 15 residues. V dropped 5 bases and J dropped 3; count of bases not matched to a gene: 5. CDR1 is SGHRS, CDR2 YFSETQ, per germline.

This chain uses TRBV19 with TRBJ2-1, with TRBD2 matching over 11 bases. V was pared by 6 bases and J by 9 bases, with 13 bases of the junction left unmatched. The CDR3 is 16 amino acids. Germline V gene data show CDR1 as LNHDA and CDR2 as SQIVND (reference sequence). The chain's CDR3 is CASSLVALAGGVEQFF. CDR3 nucleotides: TGTGCCAGTAGCCTGGTGGCCCTAGCGGGAGGTGTTGAGCAGTTCTTC.

The gene calls are TRBV27 and TRBJ2-6; 8 positions agree with TRBD1. The CDR3 has 17 amino acids. Germline CDR1 reads MNHEY; CDR2 reads SMNVEV (reference sequence). V dropped 8 bases and J dropped 0; count of bases not matched to a gene: 9. The CDR3 here is CASSRDRLSSGANVLTF. The CDR3, as DNA: TGTGCCAGCTCTCGGGACAGGTTAAGCTCTGGGGCCAACGTCCTGACTTTC. The whole variable domain, filled in from reference TRBV27 and TRBJ2-6, reads EAQVTQNPRYLITVTGKKLTVTCSQNMNHEYMSWYRQDPGLGLRQIYYSMNVEVTDKGDVPEGYKVSRKEKRNFPLILESPSPNQTSLYFCASSRDRLSSGANVLTFGAGSRLTVL.

This chain joins TRBV9 and TRBJ2-7; 9 bases are a match to TRBD1. Germline-derived CDR1 and CDR2 are SGDLS and YYNGEE. Trimming cost V 5 bases and J 4 bases; bases outside gene matches: 10. This CDR3 has 15 residues. The CDR3 DNA reads as TGTGCCAGCAGTCACCGGGACAGGGCAGGGTACGAGCAGTACTTC. Protein product: CASSHRDRAGYEQYF.

This clone was counted once. The chain couples TRBV6-1 to TRBJ2-7; D not certain. Germline CDR1 MNHNS, CDR2 SASEGT. Between the trimmed V and J ends, which lost 4 bases and 1 base, there was a span of 20 bases. This CDR3 is 17 amino acids long. CDR3 sequence (DNA): TGTGCCAGCAGTGCCTTACACAGTCCGATTTCGTCCTACGAGCAGTACTTC. Its translation is CASSALHSPISSYEQYF.

The rearrangement links TRBV1 to TRBJ1-2; TRBD1, the table's D call, lacks a check against the DNA. TRBV1 is classified as a pseudogene. CDR3 length: 16 residues. CDR3 sequence: CTSSQGGQGGHYGYTF. The CDR3 nucleotides read TGCACCAGCAGCCAGGGAGGACAGGGCGGCCACTATGGCTACACCTTC.

This clone was observed once. The chain is built from TRBV6-5 and TRBJ2-7; D is uncertain. The ends were cut back, 4 bases at V and 3 bases at J, with 10 bases in the middle. The CDR3 consists of 13 residues. CDR1 and CDR2 (germline): MNHEY, SVGAGI. DNA of the CDR3: TGTGCCAGCAGTTGGAACCCGGTCTACGAGCAGTACTTC. Translation gives CASSWNPVYEQYF.

The V call is TRBV4-2, the J call TRBJ1-5; a weak D match, TRBD1 (6 bases). The germline gives CDR1 LGHNA, CDR2 YNFKEQ. The CDR3 has 15 amino acids. Trimming took off 2 bases at V and 1 base at J, with 9 bases between the two ends. The CDR3 spells CASSQSDRSNQPQHF. CDR3 nucleotides: TGTGCCAGCAGCCAATCGGACAGAAGCAATCAGCCCCAGCATTTT.

The gene calls are TRBV6-5 and TRBJ1-1, with 7 bases lining up with TRBD1. CDR3 length equals 15 residues. Germline CDR1 MNHEY, CDR2 SVGAGI. Trimming took 6 bases from V and 6 from J; bases not matched to a gene: 13. CDR3 sequence reads: CASRQDRWGTAEAFF. The CDR3 DNA reads TGTGCCAGCAGACAGGACAGGTGGGGAACGGCTGAAGCTTTCTTT.

The chain recombines TRBV28 with TRBJ2-7; D is tentatively TRBD1 or TRBD2 (5 bases each). Germline assignment: CDR1 MDHEN and CDR2 SYDVKM. The CDR3 spans 13 residues. Between the trimmed V and J ends, which lost 2 bases and 6 bases, there was a span of 11 bases. The CDR3 region has the DNA TGTGCCAGCAGTTTAGCAGGGACCATCGAGCAGTACTTC. Its protein is CASSLAGTIEQYF.

V gene TRBV24-1 combines with J gene TRBJ2-7; D remains ambiguous. Trimming cost V 1 base and J 3 bases, with 9 bases left between them. Germline CDR1 is KGHDR and CDR2 is SFDVKD. This CDR3 is 14 amino acids long. The CDR3 DNA reads TGTGCCACCAGTGATTTCGGCCGGAACTACGAGCAGTACTTC. Its protein is CATSDFGRNYEQYF.